This TCR beta chain was recovered during a study of blood T cell repertoires in COVID-19. On the study more broadly: PBMCs, B-cell-depleted T cells, or T cells were the source of the cDNA or gDNA that made up the material.

CDR1 is LGHNA, CDR2 YSLEER, per germline. V lost 1 base and J 5 bases, leaving 20 bases between the germline ends. This CDR3 comprises 17 residues. How the authors handled the data: Amplification of reference gene primers was used by the study to estimate nucleated cell counts. Profiling relied on immunoSEQ multiplex PCR, and the TCRdb table lists in-frame clones only, not all of them. That table supplies the V and J calls and clone size; D and trimming were determined from the DNA. The sample yields nearly 250,000 clones, more than 75% seen once. V gene TRBV4-3 combines with J gene TRBJ1-2; weak D call: TRBD1 (5 bases). This TCR came from a woman of 80 years or more with COVID-19, enrolled during active disease. Source material: peripheral blood. CDR3 sequence (DNA): TGCGCCAGCAGCCAAGGAACCGGGACGAGGGACTCTTATGGCTACACCTTC. Its protein is CASSQGTGTRDSYGYTF.